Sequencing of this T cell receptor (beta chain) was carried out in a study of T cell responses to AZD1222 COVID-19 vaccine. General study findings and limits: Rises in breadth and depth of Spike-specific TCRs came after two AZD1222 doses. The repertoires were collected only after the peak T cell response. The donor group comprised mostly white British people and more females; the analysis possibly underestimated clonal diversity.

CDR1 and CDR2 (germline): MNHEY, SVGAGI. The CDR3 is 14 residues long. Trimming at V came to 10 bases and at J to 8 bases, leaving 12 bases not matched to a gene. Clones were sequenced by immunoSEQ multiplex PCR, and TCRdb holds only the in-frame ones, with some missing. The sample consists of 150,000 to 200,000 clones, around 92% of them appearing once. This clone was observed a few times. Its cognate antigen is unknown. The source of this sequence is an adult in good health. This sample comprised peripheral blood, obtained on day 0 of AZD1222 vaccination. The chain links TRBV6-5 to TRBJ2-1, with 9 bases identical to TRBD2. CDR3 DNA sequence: TGTGCCACCTCGGGCGGGGGGGCCATTGATGAGCAGTTCTTC. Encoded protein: CATSGGGAIDEQFF.